The entry below describes one TCR beta chain. The sample is drawn from a study of cytotoxic CD8 clonotypes in ibrutinib-treated CLL. The wider study: Response sampling occurred after a median 12 months of treatment (range 6 to 36).

Here immunoSEQ multiplex PCR was the method, and the copy in TCRdb shows in-frame clones only, minus some. The sample includes some 30,000 clones, 75% to 80% of them seen just once. Genomic DNA for TCR beta libraries, approximately 2 micrograms, came from cryopreserved PBMCs. The germline V gene encodes CDR1 MNHNY and CDR2 SVGAGI (reference sequence). Trimming shortened V by 6 bases and J by 2 bases, and 1 base separated the two germline ends. The CDR3 contains 10 residues. This sequence joins TRBV6-6 and TRBJ1-1; D unclear. This receptor was obtained from a human donor with chronic lymphocytic leukemia. Sequencing used PBMCs, obtained after 36 months of ibrutinib treatment. In DNA, the CDR3 is TGTGCCAGCAGCAACACTGAAGCTTTCTTT. It specifies CASSNTEAFF.